This T cell receptor beta chain comes out of a study of blood T cell repertoires in COVID-19. Study information: From T cells, B-cell-depleted T cells, or PBMCs came the material, which was cDNA or gDNA.

CDR1 SGHDT and CDR2 YYEEEE come from the germline V gene. CDR3 length: 19 amino acids. V lost 0 bases and J lost 5; bases outside the gene matches: 16. Using immunoSEQ multiplex PCR, the repertoire was profiled, and TCRdb retains in-frame clones only, with some absent. The data contain about 240,000 clones, around 83% of them singletons. This receptor was identified in a woman older than 75 with acute or convalescent COVID-19. This rearrangement joins TRBV5-6 to TRBJ2-5, with 10 bases fitting TRBD1. The sequencing sample was made of peripheral blood. The CDR3: CASSLAYGTGVGQVETQYF. CDR3 DNA sequence: TGTGCCAGCAGCTTGGCCTATGGGACAGGGGTCGGTCAGGTGGAGACCCAGTACTTC.